The 18 T cell receptor beta chains below come from one sample, sequenced in a study of molecular identifiers for immune sequencing clone quantification. Each CDR3 protein gets one entry after TCRdb re-called the PCR reads with MiXCR. Here the sample spans hundreds of thousands of distinct CDR3 sequences, over 20% being singletons. The sequencing sample was made of naive CD8+ T cells from blood, with Jurkat cell RNA spiked in. As to subset: FACS-sorted CD8+CD4-CCR7+CD45RA+ naive T cells. Receptor source: a human donor in good health. Some libraries in this study had Jurkat cell RNA spiked in.

A note on this clonotype: Being one base from a much bigger clone, this may be a read error. The V call is TRBV5-1, the J call TRBJ2-3, with 9 nucleotides matching TRBD2. CDR3 length equals 16 residues. Germline loops: CDR1 SGHRS, CDR2 YFSETQ. The CDR3 region has the DNA TGCGCCAGCAGCTTACTGACTAGCGGAAGCGCAGATGCGCAGTATTTT. Protein sequence: CASSLLTSGSADAQYF.

Comment on this clonotype: With a much larger clone just one base away, this may be a read error. Since no conserved phenylalanine or tryptophan closes the CDR3, a read error is the likely cause. This CDR3 reads CASSSMGYEQYL. CDR3 nucleotide sequence: TGTGCCAGCAGCTCCATGGGCTACGAGCAGTACCTC. The chain carries TRBV5-4 and TRBJ2-7; no firm D call. CDR3 length: 12 amino acids. From germline, CDR1 is SGHNT and CDR2 YYREEE (reference sequence). The V end was cut by 3 bases, the J end by 3 bases, with 7 bases between.

The chain carries TRBV13 and TRBJ2-3, with TRBD1 as a possible D gene (5 bases). The V end was cut by 1 base, the J end by 2 bases, with 13 bases between. Germline V gene data show CDR1 as PRHDT and CDR2 as FYEKMQ (reference sequence). This CDR3 comprises 16 residues. The CDR3 loop reads CASSLVRTTATDTQYF. The DNA for the CDR3 is TGTGCCAGCAGCTTAGTTAGGACAACGGCCACAGATACGCAGTATTTT.

Ten or more counts support this clonotype. The chain couples TRBV4-1 to TRBJ1-1; D ambiguous. The length of the CDR3 is 12 residues. From germline, CDR1 is MGHRA and CDR2 YSYEKL. Trimming removed 2 bases from V and 7 bases from J, with 8 bases in between. This CDR3 is CASSQTGSEAFF. CDR3 sequence (DNA): TGCGCCAGCAGCCAAACGGGCAGTGAAGCTTTCTTT.

This clonotype was detected ten times or more. J is TRBJ2-3 and V is TRBV7-9; 13 nucleotides line up with TRBD2. V dropped 5 bases and J dropped 8; count of bases not matched to a gene: 7. From germline, CDR1 is SEHNR and CDR2 FQNEAQ (reference sequence). CDR3 length: 15 amino acids. CDR3 protein: CASSPRTSGSVTQYF. For the CDR3, the DNA is TGTGCCAGCAGCCCCCGGACTAGCGGGAGTGTTACGCAGTATTTT.

This clonotype was seen at least ten times. The gene calls are TRBV5-4 and TRBJ1-1; unclear D gene. The V gene lost 2 bases and the J gene lost 4 bases, with 12 bases spanning the gap. Germline V gene lookup returns CDR1 SGHNT and CDR2 YYREEE (reference sequence). The length of the CDR3 is 14 residues. The CDR3 nucleotides are TGTGCCAGCAGCTTCTCCCCCGGGAGCACTGAAGCTTTCTTT. Its protein is CASSFSPGSTEAFF.

The chain joins TRBV25-1 to TRBJ2-7, with D maybe TRBD1 (5 bases). There are 12 residues in the CDR3. In germline, CDR1 is MGHDK, CDR2 SYGVNS. Between the trimmed V and J ends, which lost 5 bases and 4 bases, there was a span of 9 bases. The CDR3 sequence is CASSQTAYEQYF. The CDR3, as DNA: TGTGCCAGCAGTCAGACAGCATACGAGCAGTACTTC.

Worth noting for this clonotype: A read error may be the cause here, since a much bigger clone is one base away. The CDR3 end shows no conserved phenylalanine or tryptophan, and so a read error is likely. The V and J genes are TRBV7-6 and TRBJ1-4; D ambiguous. CDR3 length: 15 amino acids. Trimming took off 2 bases at V and 5 bases at J, with 12 bases between the two ends. Germline V gene data show CDR1 as SGHVS and CDR2 as FNYEAQ. CDR3 amino acids: CASSLSAAENEKLFL. In DNA, the CDR3 is TGTGCCAGCAGCTTATCGGCAGCCGAAAATGAAAAACTGTTTCTT.

This clonotype was recorded many times. The chain uses TRBV6-5 and TRBJ2-7, with 9 nucleotides matching TRBD1. This CDR3 has 16 residues. The J segment lost 2 bases and the V segment lost 2 bases, leaving 7 bases of the junction unmatched. CDR1 and CDR2 (germline): MNHEY, SVGAGI. The DNA of the CDR3 is TGTGCCAGCAGTTACCCGAGACAGGGGGGGGCCTACGAGCAGTACTTC. Its protein is CASSYPRQGGAYEQYF.

This clonotype was observed many times. V usage is TRBV3-1 and J usage is TRBJ1-2; TRBD1 is a possible D gene (6 bases). The CDR3 spans 14 residues. Germline CDR1 and CDR2: LGHDT and YNNKEL (reference sequence). Trimming took off 0 bases at V and 4 bases at J, with 9 bases between the two ends. The CDR3 reads CASSQEGGAYGYTF. The CDR3 DNA is TGTGCCAGCAGCCAAGAAGGGGGGGCCTATGGCTACACCTTC.

Regarding this clonotype: A much larger clone lies a single base off, so this may be a read error. This rearrangement joins TRBV7-9 to TRBJ1-1, with no clear D. Per germline, CDR1 SEHNR and CDR2 FQNEAQ (reference sequence). The CDR3 has 13 residues. V was pared by 5 bases and J by 3 bases, with 10 bases between. The CDR3, as DNA: TGTGCCAGCAGCCGTATGGTGGACACTGAAGCTTTCTTT. Translated, it gives CASSRMVDTEAFF.

As for this clonotype: One base away lies a much larger clone, so this may be a sequencing read error. J is TRBJ2-1 and V is TRBV29-1, with D possibly being TRBD2 (6 bases). CDR1 SQVTM and CDR2 ANQGSEA come from the germline V gene. V was shortened by 2 bases and J by 6 bases, with 17 bases between the two germline ends. The CDR3 extends over 15 amino acids. The CDR3 reads CSVERVGGDFNEQFF. The DNA for the CDR3 is TGCAGCGTTGAACGAGTGGGCGGGGACTTCAATGAGCAGTTCTTC.

This clonotype has only one observation. A single base separates this from a much larger clone, so it may be a read error. For the CDR3, the DNA is TGCGCCAGCAGCCCCGGAAGCTCGCAAGGGACCCAGTACTTC. This codes for CASSPGSSQGTQYF. This chain connects TRBV4-3 to TRBJ2-5; no reliable D call. This CDR3 has 14 amino acids. Germline assignment: CDR1 LGHNA and CDR2 YSLEER.

This clonotype was seen repeatedly, ten times or more. This chain connects TRBV19 to TRBJ2-1; 9 positions agree with TRBD1. Germline CDR1 and CDR2: LNHDA and SQIVND (reference sequence). Unmatched junction bases numbered 6, after V lost 3 bases and J lost 6 bases. The CDR3 loop spans 15 amino acids. CDR3 loop: CASSIAGTGFNEQFF. In nucleotides, the CDR3 is TGTGCCAGTAGTATTGCCGGGACAGGGTTCAATGAGCAGTTCTTC.

CDR3 sequence: CASSVNQAGSLSGELFF. The CDR3, as DNA: TGCGCCAGCAGTGTAAACCAAGCGGGGTCGTTATCCGGGGAGCTGTTTTTT. This chain uses TRBV4-1 with TRBJ2-2; TRBD2 aligns across 7 bases. Trimming removed 6 bases from V and 6 bases from J; junction bases left unmatched: 16. The CDR3 has 17 residues. From germline, CDR1 is MGHRA and CDR2 YSYEKL.

This clonotype was observed many times. The chain recombines TRBV5-1 with TRBJ2-3; D is perhaps TRBD2 (6 bases). The germline V gene encodes CDR1 SGHRS and CDR2 YFSETQ. The CDR3 is made up of 14 amino acids. Trimming removed 5 bases at V and 7 bases at J, with 17 bases between. CDR3 DNA sequence: TGCGCCAGCAGGACAAGGGACTTTTCAAATACGCAGTATTTT. Translated, it gives CASRTRDFSNTQYF. Using reference TRBV5-1 and TRBJ2-3 for the parts outside the CDR3, the full variable domain is KAGVTQTPRYLIKTRGQQVTLSCSPISGHRSVSWYQQTPGQGLQFLFEYFSETQRNKGNFPGRFSGRQFSNSRSEMNVSTLELGDSALYLCASRTRDFSNTQYFGPGTRLTVL.

In its sample, this clonotype was seen many times. V is TRBV5-1 and J is TRBJ2-7; TRBD1 matches 8 bases. Germline V CDR1 and CDR2: SGHRS, YFSETQ. The CDR3 consists of 16 residues. Trimming took 4 bases from V and 3 from J; bases not matched to a gene: 12. CDR3 in DNA: TGCGCCAGCAGCCCGGCCTTCCCAGGGGGCAACTACGAGCAGTACTTC. Protein: CASSPAFPGGNYEQYF. Variable domain in full (rest from reference TRBV5-1 and TRBJ2-7): KAGVTQTPRYLIKTRGQQVTLSCSPISGHRSVSWYQQTPGQGLQFLFEYFSETQRNKGNFPGRFSGRQFSNSRSEMNVSTLELGDSALYLCASSPAFPGGNYEQYFGPGTRLTVT.

To note about this clonotype: This may be a read error: a much more frequent sequence differs by one nucleotide. V usage is TRBV28 and J usage is TRBJ2-7; D is undetermined. CDR3 length equals 13 residues. Trimming pared 4 bases from V and 5 bases from J, leaving 12 bases between. Germline values: CDR1 MDHEN, CDR2 SYDVKM. The CDR3 bases are TGTGCCAGCAGTTCCCCAGGTATCAACGAGCAGTACTTC. Translated, it gives CASSSPGINEQYF.